The T cell receptor beta chain under discussion was sequenced for a study of blood T cell repertoires in COVID-19. To note about this clone: A read error may produce the germline difference seen at one junction end.

Clones were sequenced by immunoSEQ multiplex PCR, and TCRdb holds only the in-frame ones, with some missing. The sample shows roughly 58,000 clones, approximately 80% of them seen only once. CDR3 length: 16 amino acids. Germline V gives CDR1 SGHRS, CDR2 YFSETQ. This TCR derives from a man aged 55 to 70 with COVID-19, enrolled during active disease. The rearrangement links TRBV5-1 to TRBJ2-1; a weak D match, TRBD2 (7 bases). Sequenced: peripheral blood. The DNA of the CDR3 is TGCGCCAGCAGCCCCTTGGGGGGGGGCTCCAACAATGAGCAGTTCTTC. Protein sequence: CASSPLGGGSNNEQFF.